The 13 T cell receptor beta chains given below trace back to one sample, sequenced in a study of T-cell reconstitution after alpha-beta-depleted transplantation in children. Unique molecular identifiers were incorporated during preparation of the TCRbeta library. From the PCR reads, TCRdb called clonotypes with MiXCR, one entry per CDR3 protein. The sample carries almost 400,000 distinct CDR3 sequences, approximately 20% recorded once. This specimen consisted of PBMCs from the stem cell graft donor, obtained from the stem cell graft. The receptors here all came from a human donor who donated a stem cell graft to a child with acute myeloid leukemia.

The rearrangement joins TRBV27 to TRBJ2-3; D gene uncertain. Germline lookup yields CDR1 MNHEY and CDR2 SMNVEV (reference sequence). The ends were cut back, 7 bases at V and 4 bases at J, with 0 bases in the middle. The CDR3 contains 9 residues. As DNA, the CDR3 is TGTGCCAGCACAGATACGCAGTATTTT. Protein sequence: CASTDTQYF.

In DNA, the CDR3 is TGCAGTGCTATGCGGGACAGGACAACTTCTTCCCTCCACTTT. This codes for CSAMRDRTTSSLHF. The rearrangement joins TRBV20-1 to TRBJ1-6, with 8 bases aligning to TRBD1. The trim removed 4 bases at V and 14 bases at J, leaving 13 bases unmatched. Germline V gene sequence: CDR1 DFQATT, CDR2 SNEGSKA (reference sequence). This CDR3 is 14 amino acids long.

The chain combines TRBV7-2 with TRBJ2-7; D is possibly TRBD2 (5 bases). Trimming stripped 1 base from V and 7 bases from J, with 11 bases between. The length of the CDR3 is 13 residues. The germline V gene encodes CDR1 SGHTA and CDR2 FQGNSA. Here the CDR3 reads CASSLVPEVEQYF. The CDR3 DNA sequence: TGTGCCAGCAGCTTAGTTCCGGAGGTGGAGCAGTACTTC.

This chain links TRBV28 with TRBJ2-5; TRBD1 agrees at 7 bases. The junction had 15 bases not matched to a gene; V was cut back by 4 bases and J by 1 base. From germline, CDR1 is MDHEN and CDR2 SYDVKM. There are 18 residues in the CDR3. The CDR3 here is CASSSRPGDREVQETQYF. For the CDR3, the DNA is TGTGCCAGCAGTTCCCGGCCCGGAGACAGGGAAGTCCAAGAGACCCAGTACTTC.

This clonotype was seen a handful of times. The chain uses TRBV15 and TRBJ2-7; 13 bases match TRBD2. The CDR3 is 16 residues long. Germline V CDR1 and CDR2: LNHNV, YYDKDF (reference sequence). The V and J ends lost 4 bases and 4 bases, in that order; junction bases with no gene match: 7. CDR3 sequence reads: CATSKPGLAGLYEQYF. In DNA form, the CDR3 reads TGTGCCACCAGCAAACCGGGACTAGCGGGATTGTACGAGCAGTACTTC.

This clonotype was counted only a few times. The CDR3 spells CASSLGSAGSYNEQFF. The DNA of the CDR3 is TGTGCCAGCAGTTTAGGATCGGCTGGCTCCTACAATGAGCAGTTCTTC. This chain joins TRBV12-3 or TRBV12-4 and TRBJ2-1; D gene ambiguous. The CDR3 has 16 amino acids. V was trimmed by 1 base and J by 0 bases, leaving 10 bases between them.

This chain joins TRBV5-1 and TRBJ2-7; D is unresolved. The germline CDR1 and CDR2 sequences are SGHRS and YFSETQ. Trimming stripped 0 bases from V and 0 bases from J, with 13 bases between. The CDR3 extends over 16 amino acids. Here the CDR3 reads CASSLDLTLSSYEQYF. CDR3 sequence (DNA): TGCGCCAGCAGCTTGGATCTGACCCTCAGCTCCTACGAGCAGTACTTC.

The chain recombines TRBV28 with TRBJ1-5, with D tentatively TRBD1 (5 bases). Between the trimmed V and J ends, which lost 5 bases and 7 bases, there was a span of 18 bases. CDR1 is MDHEN and CDR2 is SYDVKM in the germline V gene. This CDR3 spans 15 amino acids. The CDR3 spells CASSLKQGESQPQHF. Here the CDR3 DNA reads TGTGCCAGCAGTCTAAAGCAGGGAGAGAGCCAGCCCCAGCATTTT.

The rearrangement uses TRBV5-1 and TRBJ2-5, with 8 bases identical to TRBD2. Germline CDR1 and CDR2: SGHRS and YFSETQ. V was clipped by 0 bases and J by 5 bases; unmatched bases: 15. CDR3 length: 18 amino acids. This chain's CDR3 is CASSLAPVLGAGVETQYF. The CDR3, as DNA: TGCGCCAGCAGCTTGGCCCCAGTTTTAGGAGCGGGAGTGGAGACCCAGTACTTC.

V gene TRBV5-1 combines with J gene TRBJ2-1; TRBD2 might be the D (6 bases). The CDR3 spans 12 residues. The germline CDR1 and CDR2 sequences are SGHRS and YFSETQ. The ends were cut back, 4 bases at V and 12 bases at J, with 14 bases in the middle. The CDR3 sequence: CASSLTTRGQFF. DNA for the CDR3: TGCGCCAGCAGCCTTACGACTAGGGGGCAGTTCTTC.

Only a few counts were recorded for this clonotype. The chain recombines TRBV15 with TRBJ2-7; the D call may be TRBD1 or TRBD2 (5 bases each). The CDR3 spans 15 residues. V was clipped by 3 bases and J by 0 bases, with 12 bases between them. Per the germline V gene, CDR1 is LNHNV and CDR2 is YYDKDF (reference sequence). The CDR3 loop is CATSRRVQGSYEQYF. In nucleotides, the CDR3 is TGTGCCACCAGCAGGAGGGTCCAGGGCTCCTACGAGCAGTACTTC.

This chain uses TRBV4-2 with TRBJ1-3, with D possibly TRBD1 on 5 matching bases. V was clipped by 2 bases and J by 5 bases, with 13 bases between them. The CDR3 covers 15 residues. Germline CDR1 LGHNA, CDR2 YNFKEQ. The CDR3 nucleotides read TGTGCCAGCAGCCAAAACCAGGGTGGTAGAAACACCATATATTTT. It is translated as CASSQNQGGRNTIYF.

This chain links TRBV29-1 with TRBJ2-7; TRBD2 matches at 8 bases. The CDR3 length is 15 residues. CDR1 and CDR2 from the germline V gene are SQVTM and ANQGSEA. With 0 bases clipped from V and 4 bases from J, the junction kept 8 bases outside the gene matches. The CDR3 DNA reads TGCAGCGTTGAAGACCAATCGGCGGGAGGTTACGAGCAGTACTTC. This gives the protein CSVEDQSAGGYEQYF.